The next 30 T cell receptor beta chains were all read from a single sample in a study of CD8+CD57+ T cells in acquired aplastic anemia. Individuals selected for sequencing had exhibited CD8+CD57+ cell expansion on flow cytometry. CDR3 and TCR beta VDJ profiling relied on a genomic DNA template. TCRdb independently ran MiXCR on the reads; one entry per CDR3 protein. Among around 200,000 distinct CDR3 sequences listed, about half were seen once. The sample comprised sorted CD4+, CD8+, or CD8+CD57+ T cells (not recorded which) from PBMCs. The receptors stem from a human donor with aplastic anemia.

This clonotype showed up many times. This chain links TRBV6-6 with TRBJ2-7; 11 bases fit TRBD2. V was pared by 2 bases and J by 7 bases, with 10 bases of the junction left unmatched. This CDR3 has 16 amino acids. Germline CDR1 is MNHNY and CDR2 is SVGAGI (reference sequence). The CDR3: CASSYGRLAGGEEQYF. The CDR3 coding sequence is TGTGCCAGCAGTTACGGGCGGTTAGCGGGGGGGGAGGAGCAGTACTTC.

The sample holds many counts of this clonotype. This chain links TRBV29-1 with TRBJ1-2; D unclear. V shed 0 bases and J shed 7 bases, with 18 bases lying between them. Germline CDR1 SQVTM, CDR2 ANQGSEA. The CDR3 extends over 15 amino acids. The CDR3 DNA reads TGCAGCGTTGAAGATCACCTTGGTCGGTTCTGTGGCTACACCTTC. It encodes CSVEDHLGRFCGYTF. Full variable domain (remainder filled in from reference TRBV29-1 and TRBJ1-2): SAVISQKPSRDICQRGTSLTIQCQVDSQVTMMFWYRQQPGQSLTLIATANQGSEATYESGFVIDKFPISRPNLTFSTLTVSNMSPEDSSIYLCSVEDHLGRFCGYTFGSGTRLTVV.

The chain links TRBV7-3 to TRBJ2-1; unclear D gene. With 2 bases removed from V and 4 bases from J, the gap between germline ends came to 6 bases. Germline V gene lookup returns CDR1 SGHTA and CDR2 FQGTGA. This CDR3 region has 13 residues. CDR3 amino acids: CASSLGPYNEQFF. The CDR3 DNA follows: TGTGCCAGCAGCTTAGGGCCGTACAATGAGCAGTTCTTC.

This clonotype has a count of ten or more. J is TRBJ1-1 and V is TRBV20-1; D is undetermined. Trimming pared 3 bases from V and 4 bases from J, leaving 6 bases between. There are 11 residues in the CDR3. Germline V CDR1 and CDR2: DFQATT, SNEGSKA (reference sequence). Written as DNA, the CDR3 is TGCAGTGCTAGCCCCACCACTGAAGCTTTCTTT. Translating gives CSASPTTEAFF.

This clonotype was seen a handful of times. The chain couples TRBV7-8 to TRBJ2-7; 9 bases agree with TRBD1. Germline V CDR1 and CDR2: SGHVS, FQNEAQ. The V and J ends lost 4 bases and 6 bases, in that order; junction bases with no gene match: 7. CDR3 length: 14 amino acids. CDR3 in amino acids: CASSSDRGFSEQYF. The CDR3 DNA sequence: TGTGCCAGCAGCTCTGACAGGGGGTTTAGCGAGCAGTACTTC.

The chain recombines TRBV9 with TRBJ2-1; TRBD1 is a possible D gene (6 bases). CDR1 is SGDLS, CDR2 YYNGEE, per germline. CDR3 length equals 13 residues. V shed 3 bases and J shed 8 bases, with 12 bases lying between them. This CDR3 is CASSEHRAHEQFF. CDR3 sequence (DNA): TGTGCCAGCAGCGAGCACAGGGCCCATGAGCAGTTCTTC.

The chain has TRBV2 and TRBJ2-7; 12 bases map to TRBD2. The CDR3 is 15 amino acids. Unmatched junction bases numbered 2, after V lost 0 bases and J lost 5 bases. Germline V gives CDR1 SNHLY, CDR2 FYNNEI. The CDR3 is CASSEAGLAGNEQYF. The CDR3 nucleotides are TGTGCCAGCAGTGAAGCCGGACTAGCGGGGAACGAGCAGTACTTC.

The chain is built from TRBV24-1 and TRBJ1-5; D uncertain. The V end was cut by 0 bases, the J end by 0 bases, with 8 bases between. Germline values: CDR1 KGHDR, CDR2 SFDVKD. The CDR3 runs to 16 residues. The CDR3 DNA reads as TGTGCCACCAGTGATTTGTGGCAGGATAGCAATCAGCCCCAGCATTTT. It codes for CATSDLWQDSNQPQHF.

This clonotype was recorded many times. The gene calls are TRBV5-1 and TRBJ2-1; D perhaps matches TRBD2 (6 bases). V was trimmed by 7 bases and J by 0 bases, leaving 11 bases between them. This CDR3 comprises 14 residues. The V gene's germline CDR1 is SGHRS and CDR2 YFSETQ. CDR3 in DNA: TGCGCCAGCCAGGTGGGGGGCTCCTACAATGAGCAGTTCTTC. As protein: CASQVGGSYNEQFF.

This clonotype appeared many times. This chain uses TRBV20-1 with TRBJ2-7; D call uncertain. V was trimmed by 1 base and J by 4 bases, leaving 8 bases between them. CDR1 and CDR2 from the germline V gene are DFQATT and SNEGSKA (reference sequence). The CDR3 totals 12 residues. The CDR3: CSARALGYEQYF. As DNA, the CDR3 is TGCAGTGCTAGAGCCCTGGGTTACGAGCAGTACTTC.

In DNA, the CDR3 is TGTGCCAGCAGCCCGCGGGGGTCGACGGAGACCCAGTACTTC. This translates into CASSPRGSTETQYF. This chain links TRBV9 with TRBJ2-5; 7 nucleotides agree with TRBD2. This CDR3 spans 14 amino acids. Germline V CDR1 and CDR2: SGDLS, YYNGEE. J lost 5 bases, V lost 4 bases, and 8 bases had no gene match.

Written as DNA, the CDR3 is TGTGCCATCAGTGACCCCTTGGTGGGCAGGGACGTTGAAAAACTGTTTTTT. This gives the protein CAISDPLVGRDVEKLFF. This rearrangement joins TRBV10-3 to TRBJ1-4; weak D call: TRBD1 (5 bases). The V end was cut by 3 bases, the J end by 7 bases, with 21 bases between. The CDR3 is 17 residues long. The germline gives CDR1 ENHRY, CDR2 SYGVKD.

The chain uses TRBV25-1 and TRBJ1-6; D is perhaps TRBD1 (6 bases). Germline V CDR1 and CDR2: MGHDK, SYGVNS. This CDR3 is 15 amino acids long. Trimming pared 6 bases from V and 7 bases from J, leaving 16 bases between. CDR3 protein: CASSQGGTKNSPLHF. The CDR3 bases are TGTGCCAGCAGCCAAGGGGGGACCAAGAATTCACCCCTCCACTTT.

The J gene is TRBJ2-1, the V gene TRBV7-9; 7 nucleotides line up with TRBD2. Germline CDR1 SEHNR, CDR2 FQNEAQ (reference sequence). The J segment lost 6 bases and the V segment lost 8 bases, leaving 4 bases of the junction unmatched. This CDR3 comprises 12 residues. This CDR3 is CASSSGANEQFF. DNA of the CDR3: TGTGCCAGCTCCAGCGGGGCCAATGAGCAGTTCTTC.

The chain carries TRBV2 and TRBJ2-2; 11 bases agree with TRBD2. With 4 bases clipped from V and 4 bases from J, the junction kept 2 bases outside the gene matches. Germline lookup yields CDR1 SNHLY and CDR2 FYNNEI. This CDR3 has 15 residues. The CDR3 nucleotides read TGTGCCAGCAGTGTTCTAGCGGGGGGCACCGGGGAGCTGTTTTTT. Its protein is CASSVLAGGTGELFF. The complete variable domain, with remaining parts taken from reference TRBV2 and TRBJ2-2, reads EPEVTQTPSHQVTQMGQEVILRCVPISNHLYFYWYRQILGQKVEFLVSFYNNEISEKSEIFDDQFSVERPDGSNFTLKIRSTKLEDSAMYFCASSVLAGGTGELFFGEGSRLTVL.

The chain carries TRBV18 and TRBJ1-5; the D is unclear. Trimming stripped 5 bases from V and 3 bases from J, with 5 bases between. Germline V gene lookup returns CDR1 KGHSH and CDR2 LQKENI. This CDR3 comprises 12 residues. The CDR3 region is CASSEINQPQHF. The CDR3 coding sequence is TGTGCCAGCTCAGAAATCAATCAGCCCCAGCATTTT.

This clonotype was detected ten times or more. The J gene is TRBJ1-2, the V gene TRBV29-1, with D unclear. CDR1 is SQVTM, CDR2 ANQGSEA, per germline. The V end lost 2 bases, the J end lost 7 bases, and 11 bases lay between the germline ends. CDR3 length: 12 residues. CDR3 loop: CSVEYFGSGYTF. Here the CDR3 DNA reads TGCAGCGTTGAATATTTCGGGTCTGGCTACACCTTC.

This clonotype was recorded many times. The chain combines TRBV6-1 with TRBJ1-1; TRBD1 matches 9 bases. Per the germline V gene, CDR1 is MNHNS and CDR2 is SASEGT. The CDR3 loop spans 15 amino acids. V was pared by 6 bases and J by 6 bases, with 11 bases of the junction left unmatched. CDR3 DNA: TGTGCCAGCAGACGGGAGAGGACAGGGGTCCCTGAAGCTTTCTTT. It yields the protein CASRRERTGVPEAFF.

The rearrangement joins TRBV20-1 to TRBJ1-1; no clear D gene. The V end lost 0 bases, the J end lost 0 bases, and 8 bases lay between the germline ends. Germline CDR1 DFQATT, CDR2 SNEGSKA (reference sequence). The CDR3 consists of 14 residues. Here the CDR3 DNA reads TGCAGTGCTAGAGACCCTACATTGAACACTGAAGCTTTCTTT. This sequence encodes CSARDPTLNTEAFF.

This clonotype was detected ten times or more. The rearrangement joins TRBV4-2 to TRBJ2-3; 15 bases line up with TRBD2. The junction had 8 bases not matched to a gene; V was cut back by 2 bases and J by 2 bases. CDR3 size: 19 residues. CDR1 and CDR2 from the germline V gene are LGHNA and YNFKEQ. The CDR3 reads CASSQPGLAGGRDTDTQYF. DNA for the CDR3: TGTGCCAGCAGCCAACCGGGACTAGCGGGGGGCCGGGACACAGATACGCAGTATTTT.

This CDR3 reads CASSVQAGRTQETQYF. In nucleotides, the CDR3 is TGTGCCAGCAGCGTCCAAGCGGGTCGGACCCAAGAGACCCAGTACTTC. V is TRBV9 and J is TRBJ2-5; D perhaps matches TRBD2 (6 bases). The germline V and J ends were trimmed by 2 bases and 1 base, with 15 bases remaining between them. Germline V lookup: CDR1 SGDLS, CDR2 YYNGEE. This CDR3 is built from 16 residues.

This clonotype came up once. The chain links TRBV11-2 to TRBJ2-1; D remains ambiguous. This CDR3 is 17 amino acids long. Germline values: CDR1 SGHAT, CDR2 FQNNGV. V was shortened by 5 bases and J by 3 bases, with 20 bases between the two germline ends. The CDR3 protein is CASSPRMAFGVYNEQFF. CDR3 nucleotide sequence: TGTGCCAGCAGCCCCCGAATGGCTTTTGGGGTCTACAATGAGCAGTTCTTC.

The V gene is TRBV6-5, the J gene TRBJ1-5; 11 bases are shared with TRBD1. This CDR3 comprises 19 residues. With 2 bases clipped from V and 5 bases from J, the junction kept 14 bases outside the gene matches. Germline V gene lookup returns CDR1 MNHEY and CDR2 SVGAGI. This chain's CDR3 is CASSYRPGTGGPQDQPQHF. The CDR3 DNA reads as TGTGCCAGCAGTTACCGGCCCGGGACAGGGGGACCTCAAGATCAGCCCCAGCATTTT.

The chain has TRBV15 and TRBJ2-7; perhaps D is TRBD1 or TRBD2 (5 bases each). The CDR3 has 16 residues. Germline V CDR1 and CDR2: LNHNV, YYDKDF (reference sequence). V lost 0 bases to trimming and J lost 5 bases, with 17 bases between them. The CDR3 loop reads CATSRDMGPGLDEQYF. CDR3 nucleotides: TGTGCCACCAGCAGAGATATGGGACCCGGGTTGGACGAGCAGTACTTC.

This clonotype has at least ten counts. The chain combines TRBV15 with TRBJ2-2; D is undetermined. V lost 0 bases and J 11 bases, leaving 10 bases between the germline ends. Looked up from germline, CDR1 is LNHNV and CDR2 is YYDKDF (reference sequence). CDR3 length: 13 amino acids. DNA for the CDR3: TGTGCCACCAGCAGAGATGATCCCCACGAGCTGTTTTTT. It encodes CATSRDDPHELFF.

This clonotype came up many times. The chain links TRBV6-1 to TRBJ2-5; 9 bases align to TRBD1. Losses at the gene ends were 10 bases for V and 5 bases for J; bases not matched to a gene: 11. Germline V CDR1 and CDR2: MNHNS, SASEGT. The CDR3 extends over 14 amino acids. The CDR3 sequence: CATPWTGAGETQYF. CDR3 bases: TGTGCCACCCCTTGGACAGGGGCAGGGGAGACCCAGTACTTC.

Concerning this clonotype itself: An end of the junction does not agree with germline; a read error may underlie this. The chain has TRBV10-1 and TRBJ2-7; D ambiguous. The CDR3 contains 12 residues. Germline assignment: CDR1 WNHNN and CDR2 SYGVQD (reference sequence). The CDR3 here is CAIGDNPYEQYF. The CDR3 DNA reads TGTGCCATCGGAGACAACCCCTACGAGCAGTACTTC.

Note on this clonotype: This could be a read error, since a much larger clone is one nucleotide away. The V and J genes are TRBV5-1 and TRBJ2-1, with TRBD2 identical over 13 bases. The germline gives CDR1 SGHRS, CDR2 YFSETQ. This CDR3 is built from 15 residues. The CDR3 is CASNLGTSGDNEPFF. DNA of the CDR3: TGCGCCAGCAACCTGGGGACTAGCGGGGACAATGAGCCGTTCTTC.

This sequence joins TRBV7-2 and TRBJ2-7; no reliable D call. Trimming left V 5 bases short and J 6 bases short, with 14 bases between. Germline CDR1 and CDR2: SGHTA and FQGNSA. The CDR3 is made up of 13 amino acids. The chain's CDR3 is CASSPARTLEQYF. The CDR3 DNA is TGTGCCAGCAGCCCAGCGCGTACCCTCGAGCAGTACTTC.

The V gene is TRBV2, the J gene TRBJ2-7; 8 bases match TRBD1. V dropped 7 bases and J dropped 2; count of bases not matched to a gene: 7. Germline V gene lookup returns CDR1 SNHLY and CDR2 FYNNEI. The CDR3 is 14 amino acids. The CDR3 DNA follows: TGTGCCAGCAACCGGGACAGGAGTACCTACGAGCAGTACTTC. Translated: CASNRDRSTYEQYF.